A single sample gave rise to the 18 T cell receptor beta chains below, sequenced in a study of T cell changes during pregnancy in multiple sclerosis. This table comes from immunoSEQ multiplex PCR, and its TCRdb copy is limited to in-frame clones, with some not included. The table has about 50,000 clones, about nine tenths seen once. The source material was CD4+ T cells from peripheral blood mononuclear cells, sampled after pregnancy. The receptor source for this set is a female donor in good health, enrolled as a control in a pregnancy study.

The V and J genes are TRBV11-2 and TRBJ2-3, with D maybe TRBD2 (6 bases). V was pared by 5 bases and J by 1 base, with 10 bases between. The CDR3 contains 14 residues. Germline V gives CDR1 SGHAT, CDR2 FQNNGV. Written as DNA, the CDR3 is TGTGCCAGCAGCCTAAGACTAGGCACAGATACGCAGTATTTT. As protein: CASSLRLGTDTQYF.

The chain links TRBV14 to TRBJ1-1; 7 bases map to TRBD1. The CDR3 covers 15 residues. Trimming at V came to 3 bases and at J to 3 bases, leaving 7 bases not matched to a gene. The germline gives CDR1 SGHDN, CDR2 FVKESK. CDR3 sequence: CASSQTGFGYTEAFF. CDR3 nucleotide sequence: TGTGCCAGCAGCCAGACAGGGTTCGGGTACACTGAAGCTTTCTTT.

The CDR3 DNA is TGTGCCAGCAGCGTAGACGTAGGGGGCGGTGAAAAACTGTTTTTT. Amino acids: CASSVDVGGGEKLFF. V gene TRBV9 combines with J gene TRBJ1-4, with 7 bases fitting TRBD1. CDR1 is SGDLS and CDR2 is YYNGEE in the germline V gene. Trimming cost V 0 bases and J 7 bases; bases outside gene matches: 6. This CDR3 comprises 15 residues.

The chain joins TRBV6-5 to TRBJ2-3, with D unclear. Germline CDR1 and CDR2: MNHEY and SVGAGI. Trimming took 9 bases from V and 4 from J, leaving 8 bases between them. The CDR3 consists of 11 residues. The CDR3 reads CASRRADTQYF. In DNA, the CDR3 is TGTGCCAGTCGTCGAGCAGATACGCAGTATTTT.

The table lists this clone with a count of one. J is TRBJ1-4 and V is TRBV27, with 7 nucleotides matching TRBD1. The CDR3 runs 18 residues. Germline-derived CDR1 and CDR2 are MNHEY and SMNVEV (reference sequence). V gave up 4 bases and J gave up 5 bases; unmatched junction bases: 16. DNA of the CDR3: TGTGCCAGCAGTTCCTTTAAACTCCGGACAGGCCGAAATGAAAAACTGTTTTTT. Translation: CASSSFKLRTGRNEKLFF.

This chain joins TRBV30 and TRBJ1-5, with no clear D. The CDR3 has 14 amino acids. Germline V lookup: CDR1 GTSNPN, CDR2 SVGIG (reference sequence). V was clipped by 0 bases and J by 6 bases, with 12 bases between them. This CDR3 reads CAWSVSRAGQPQHF. The CDR3 DNA sequence: TGTGCCTGGAGTGTGTCGAGGGCAGGTCAGCCCCAGCATTTT.

V usage is TRBV2 and J usage is TRBJ2-7; a weak D match, TRBD2 (6 bases). Germline loops: CDR1 SNHLY, CDR2 FYNNEI. Deletions cut 9 bases from V and 3 bases from J, with 18 bases between. The CDR3 is 14 amino acids. The CDR3 loop is CASQGASAFYEQYF. The CDR3 bases are TGTGCCAGTCAGGGAGCTAGCGCGTTCTACGAGCAGTACTTC.

The V gene is TRBV10-2, the J gene TRBJ2-3; D is perhaps TRBD1 (7 bases). V gave up 3 bases and J gave up 4 bases, with 20 bases separating them. The germline V gene has CDR1 WSHSY and CDR2 SAAADI. The CDR3 length is 17 residues. The CDR3 DNA follows: TGCGCCAGCAGTGAAAGACAGGGTTGGGGGGCGGCAGATACGCAGTATTTT. Translation: CASSERQGWGAADTQYF.

This chain connects TRBV2 to TRBJ2-1, with D tentatively TRBD2 (5 bases). The CDR3 length is 14 residues. V dropped 2 bases and J dropped 7 bases, with 12 bases sitting between them. Germline-derived CDR1 and CDR2 are SNHLY and FYNNEI. The CDR3 region has the DNA TGTGCCAGCAGTGAAAGGGCTAGCAGGAATGAGCAGTTCTTC. Translating gives CASSERASRNEQFF.

The gene calls are TRBV9 and TRBJ2-1; 9 positions agree with TRBD2. The CDR3 runs 17 residues. Germline values: CDR1 SGDLS, CDR2 YYNGEE. With V trimmed by 0 bases and J by 0 bases, 4 bases remained unmatched. CDR3 residues: CASSVASGASSYNEQFF. The DNA of the CDR3 is TGTGCCAGCAGCGTAGCTAGCGGGGCCAGCTCCTACAATGAGCAGTTCTTC. The whole variable domain, filled in from reference TRBV9 and TRBJ2-1, reads DSGVTQTPKHLITATGQRVTLRCSPRSGDLSVYWYQQSLDQGLQFLIQYYNGEERAKGNILERFSAQQFPDLHSELNLSSLELGDSALYFCASSVASGASSYNEQFFGPGTRLTVL.

The genes are TRBV18 and TRBJ2-1; D possibly corresponds to TRBD2 (5 bases). Germline V lookup: CDR1 KGHSH, CDR2 LQKENI. The length of the CDR3 is 14 residues. Trimming cost V 2 bases and J 9 bases, with 14 bases left between them. The CDR3 loop reads CASSPSGSRGEQFF. The DNA for the CDR3 is TGTGCCAGCTCACCAAGCGGCTCTCGGGGTGAGCAGTTCTTC.

V is TRBV4-2 and J is TRBJ1-4; D gene ambiguous. The CDR3 consists of 18 residues. V lost 1 base and J lost 4, with 19 bases in between. Germline V gene sequence: CDR1 LGHNA, CDR2 YNFKEQ. CDR3 DNA sequence: TGTGCCAGCAGCCAAGGGGTTGCAGGTCGTTTTGGTAATGAAAAACTGTTTTTT. The encoded protein is CASSQGVAGRFGNEKLFF.

The CDR3 is CASSQVGGALSYEQYF. Written as DNA, the CDR3 is TGTGCCAGCAGCCAAGTCGGGGGAGCCCTCTCCTACGAGCAGTACTTC. V and J are TRBV7-9 and TRBJ2-7, with D perhaps TRBD2 (6 bases). Germline V gene data show CDR1 as SEHNR and CDR2 as FQNEAQ (reference sequence). This CDR3 has 16 residues. The V gene lost 5 bases and the J gene lost 0 bases, with 17 bases spanning the gap.

The genes are TRBV7-6 and TRBJ2-7; D remains unclear. The CDR3 length is 14 residues. Trimming stripped 3 bases from V and 2 bases from J, with 11 bases between. Germline lookup yields CDR1 SGHVS and CDR2 FNYEAQ. This chain's CDR3 is CASSLNPGAYEQYF. DNA of the CDR3: TGTGCCAGCAGCTTGAACCCCGGAGCCTACGAGCAGTACTTC.

The chain has TRBV5-3 and TRBJ2-5; 7 bases match TRBD1. TRBV5-3 is an ORF; its function is uncertain. This CDR3 is 16 amino acids long. Losses at the gene ends were 4 bases for V and 2 bases for J; bases not matched to a gene: 11. The CDR3 sequence: CARSPGRDSEQETQYF. Written as DNA, the CDR3 is TGTGCCAGAAGCCCGGGCCGGGACAGCGAACAAGAGACCCAGTACTTC.

V gene TRBV6-5 combines with J gene TRBJ2-3; TRBD1 matches 8 bases. V gave up 2 bases and J gave up 5 bases; unmatched junction bases: 6. Germline-derived CDR1 and CDR2 are MNHEY and SVGAGI. This CDR3 has 15 residues. DNA of the CDR3: TGTGCCAGCAGTTACGCAGGGGGCGCGGGAGATACGCAGTATTTT. Residues: CASSYAGGAGDTQYF.

This chain links TRBV15 with TRBJ2-5; 7 nucleotides match TRBD1. V trimming: 1 base; J trimming: 5 bases; junction bases outside the gene matches: 7. Germline V gene sequence: CDR1 LNHNV, CDR2 YYDKDF (reference sequence). This CDR3 is 15 amino acids long. CDR3 bases: TGTGCCACCAGCAGAGCCCCGGGACAGAAGGAGACCCAGTACTTC. Translated, it gives CATSRAPGQKETQYF.

The J gene is TRBJ1-1, the V gene TRBV7-2; 9 nucleotides align to TRBD1. This CDR3 is 14 amino acids long. CDR1 SGHTA and CDR2 FQGNSA come from the germline V gene. Unmatched junction bases numbered 4, after V lost 5 bases and J lost 3 bases. The CDR3 sequence: CASSPQGADTEAFF. The CDR3 region has the DNA TGTGCCAGCAGCCCACAGGGGGCGGACACTGAAGCTTTCTTT.